These 7 T cell receptor beta chains came from one sample sequenced in a study of shared clonotypes between healthy human individuals. Assay: immunoSEQ multiplex PCR; the TCRdb copy retains only in-frame clones and omits some. This table holds a few million clones, roughly 93% found once. Naive CD8 cells lacked CD45RO and underwent positive selection for CCR7, leaving out terminally differentiated effector memory CD45RA+ cells. The sequenced sample consisted of naive CD8+ T cells from PBMCs. Source of these receptors: a young man in good health. Some clones in this sample may be carry-over from other donors' samples.

The rearrangement links TRBV6-1 to TRBJ2-2, with 7 nucleotides matching TRBD1. The V and J ends lost 3 bases and 6 bases, in that order; junction bases with no gene match: 4. The CDR3 covers 14 residues. Germline V CDR1 and CDR2: MNHNS, SASEGT. The CDR3 loop reads CASSENRGPGELFF. CDR3 coding DNA: TGTGCCAGCAGTGAGAACAGGGGTCCCGGGGAGCTGTTTTTT.

The chain employs TRBV6-4 and TRBJ1-2; 11 bases are a match to TRBD1. Trimming at V came to 6 bases and at J to 8 bases, leaving 11 bases not matched to a gene. Germline V gives CDR1 MRHNA, CDR2 SNTAGT. CDR3 length equals 15 residues. The CDR3 sequence is CASRTTPGQGDGYTF. Here the CDR3 DNA reads TGTGCCAGCAGAACTACCCCGGGACAGGGGGACGGCTACACCTTC.

The chain uses TRBV19 and TRBJ2-3, with 8 bases lining up with TRBD1. V gave up 3 bases and J gave up 2 bases; unmatched junction bases: 7. The CDR3 consists of 16 residues. Germline V CDR1 and CDR2: LNHDA, SQIVND (reference sequence). The CDR3 coding sequence is TGTGCCAGTAGTATCGTCCAGGGGGCGTACACAGATACGCAGTATTTT. It encodes CASSIVQGAYTDTQYF.

The chain has TRBV6-1 and TRBJ2-2; TRBD1 matches 8 bases. The CDR3 extends over 14 amino acids. In germline, CDR1 is MNHNS, CDR2 SASEGT. With V trimmed by 8 bases and J by 8 bases, 10 bases remained unmatched. CDR3 nucleotides: TGTGCCAGCCACTTAACAGGGGGTTCTGGGGAGCTGTTTTTT. This translates into CASHLTGGSGELFF.

The V and J genes are TRBV27 and TRBJ1-3; no definite D call. CDR1 is MNHEY, CDR2 SMNVEV, per germline (reference sequence). Trimming took 5 bases from V and 0 from J, leaving 14 bases between them. This CDR3 region has 16 residues. Here the CDR3 DNA reads TGTGCCAGCAGTCCGCTTGGGATACACTCTGGAAACACCATATATTTT. Residues: CASSPLGIHSGNTIYF.

The chain is built from TRBV10-3 and TRBJ2-1, with 9 bases that match TRBD2. Looked up from germline, CDR1 is ENHRY and CDR2 is SYGVKD. V shed 4 bases and J 6 bases; nucleotides not matched to a gene: 4. The CDR3 length is 14 residues. The CDR3 region is CAISVAGGPNEQFF. CDR3 DNA sequence: TGTGCCATCAGTGTGGCGGGAGGGCCCAATGAGCAGTTCTTC.

CDR3 coding DNA: TGTGCCTGGAGCCCCGGGTGGTCCAAAAACATTCAGTACTTC. Amino acid sequence: CAWSPGWSKNIQYF. The V and J genes are TRBV30 and TRBJ2-4; D gene unclear. This CDR3 is 14 amino acids long. Trimming stripped 3 bases from V and 2 bases from J, with 11 bases between. Germline loops: CDR1 GTSNPN, CDR2 SVGIG (reference sequence).